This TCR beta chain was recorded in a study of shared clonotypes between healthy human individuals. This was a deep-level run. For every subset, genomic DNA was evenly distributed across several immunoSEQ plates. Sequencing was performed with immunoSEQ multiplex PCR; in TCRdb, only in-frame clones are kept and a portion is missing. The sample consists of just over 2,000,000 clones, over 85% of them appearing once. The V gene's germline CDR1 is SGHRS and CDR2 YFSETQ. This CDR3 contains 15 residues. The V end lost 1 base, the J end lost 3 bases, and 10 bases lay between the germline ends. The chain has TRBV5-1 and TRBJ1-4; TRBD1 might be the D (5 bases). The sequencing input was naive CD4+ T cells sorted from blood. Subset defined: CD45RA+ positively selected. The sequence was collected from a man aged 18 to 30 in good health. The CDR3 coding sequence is TGCGCCAGCAGCTTGTTCGACAGCTCTAATGAAAAACTGTTTTTT. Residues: CASSLFDSSNEKLFF.